This is a list of T cell receptor beta chains from one sample in a study of T cell responses to AZD1222 COVID-19 vaccine. Some clones are missing from TCRdb's copy, which holds only in-frame ones; the method was immunoSEQ multiplex PCR. The profile shows under 150,000 clones, roughly 90% of them singletons. The sample consisted of peripheral blood, taken 28 days after the second AZD1222 dose. These receptors were taken from an adult who received the AZD1222 COVID-19 vaccine. Both conserved end residues are part of each CDR3. Fields, in order: J gene, clone size, D gene, V gene, CDR3 DNA, CDR3 protein. D genes are given only for firm matches. A clone size is listed for some rows: how often the clone was seen (once, few, many), or a class if it is expanded.

TRBJ1-1 NA NA TRBV28 TGTGCCAGCAGCCTCCGAGGAGGTTACACTGAAGCTTTCTTT CASSLRGGYTEAFF
TRBJ2-1 NA TRBD2 TRBV28 TGTGCCAGCAGTTCTAGCGGGAGGGACAACAATGAGCAGTTCTTC CASSSSGRDNNEQFF
TRBJ2-3 NA NA TRBV6-4 TGTGCCAGCAGTGTTTCGGGGGCGACCAGCACAGATACGCAGTATTTT CASSVSGATSTDTQYF
TRBJ2-1 NA NA TRBV3-1/TRBV3-2 TGTGCCAGCAGCCGGGGACTTAATGAGCAGTTCTTC CASSRGLNEQFF
TRBJ1-5 once NA TRBV27 TGTGCCAGCAGTGGATCGGTGGGGCCCCAGCATTTT CASSGSVGPQHF
TRBJ1-6 once NA TRBV7-9 TGTGCCAGCAGCTTGACTCAGGGGTCGACACCCCTCCACTTT CASSLTQGSTPLHF
TRBJ2-3 NA NA TRBV5-5 TGTGCCAGCTCGCTGGGTTTAGATACGCAGTATTTT CASSLGLDTQYF
TRBJ1-2 NA NA TRBV2 TGTGCCAGGGGGACCTCCGGTGGCTACACCTTC CARGTSGGYTF
TRBJ1-4 NA TRBD1 TRBV7-2 TGTGCCAGCAGCACCCAACCCGGGACAGCTGCAACTAATGAAAAACTGTTTTTT CASSTQPGTAATNEKLFF
TRBJ1-5 NA TRBD1 TRBV7-6 TGTGCCAGCAGCTTAGGGACAGGGGGCGGTCAGCCCCAGCATTTT CASSLGTGGGQPQHF
TRBJ2-1 NA NA TRBV9 TGTGCCAGCAGCGTAGAGGCCACCGACCCCTACAATGAGCAGTTCTTC CASSVEATDPYNEQFF
TRBJ1-1 NA NA TRBV2 TGTGCCAGCAGACCGGGACACCGGAACACTGAAGCTTTCTTT CASRPGHRNTEAFF
TRBJ1-1 once NA TRBV5-8 TGTGCCAGCAGCTTGAAGGGATTGAACACTGAAGCTTTCTTT CASSLKGLNTEAFF
TRBJ1-1 NA NA TRBV28 TGTGCCAGCAGTTCAGAAGGGGGGGTGAACACTGAAGCTTTCTTT CASSSEGGVNTEAFF
TRBJ1-6 NA NA TRBV6-1 TGTGCCAGCAGTGAAGCTCAGTCGTTTAATTCACCCCTCCACTTT CASSEAQSFNSPLHF
TRBJ1-6 NA NA TRBV11-2 TGTGCCAGCAGCTTAAATGAGGGGGGTTCACCCCTCCACTTT CASSLNEGGSPLHF
TRBJ2-3 few NA TRBV4-1 TGCGCCAGCAGCCAAGAAATGGCGGACCCTAGCACAGATACGCAGTATTTT CASSQEMADPSTDTQYF
TRBJ2-2 NA NA TRBV10-1 TGCGCCAGCAGTGAGGCAGGAACGAACACCGGGGAGCTGTTTTTT CASSEAGTNTGELFF
TRBJ1-2 few NA TRBV6-1 TGTGCCAGCAGTGAGTCCTCGGTAGTCCCCTATGGCTACACCTTC CASSESSVVPYGYTF
TRBJ1-2 NA TRBD1 TRBV12-5 TGTGCTAGTGGTTTGGTAGGACAGGTTGGAAGTAACTATGGCTACACCTTC CASGLVGQVGSNYGYTF
TRBJ1-5 NA TRBD1 TRBV2 TGTGCCAGCAGTGACCGGGACAGGGGATATCAGCCCCAGCATTTT CASSDRDRGYQPQHF
TRBJ2-2 NA TRBD1 TRBV5-1 TGCGCCAGCTCGCGCGGTGACAGGGTCGCGGACACCGGGGAGCTGTTTTTT CASSRGDRVADTGELFF
TRBJ1-2 few NA TRBV19 TGTGCCAGTAGTATATCCGTTTATGGCTACACCTTC CASSISVYGYTF
TRBJ1-1 NA NA TRBV3-1/TRBV3-2 TGTGCCAGCAGCCTTCGAGCAGGGACGGAAGCTTTCTTT CASSLRAGTEAFF
TRBJ1-1 once NA TRBV6-2/TRBV6-3 TGTGCCAGCAGTTACTCGGTTATGTGGGTTTACTCGAACACTGAAGCTTTCTTT CASSYSVMWVYSNTEAFF
TRBJ1-5 once NA TRBV6-5 TGTGCCAGCAGTTACGGGGCAGGTTCCAATCAGCCCCAGCATTTT CASSYGAGSNQPQHF
TRBJ2-1 once NA TRBV5-4 TGTGCCAGCAGCTTTCCCCCAGCCGGTCACAATGAGCAGTTCTTC CASSFPPAGHNEQFF
TRBJ2-1 NA NA TRBV10-3 TGTGCCATCAGTGACAGGGAGGACAATGAGCAGTTCTTC CAISDREDNEQFF
TRBJ2-5 NA NA TRBV29-1 TGCAGCGTTGAACTAAGGCAGGGGGAGACCCAGTACTTC CSVELRQGETQYF
TRBJ1-1 NA NA TRBV28 TGTGCCAGCAGCCGCCTCCGAGGGGCGGTGAACACTGAAGCTTTCTTT CASSRLRGAVNTEAFF
TRBJ2-6 NA NA TRBV4-3 TGCGCCAGCAGCCAGGCAGGGACATCTGGGGCCAACGTCCTGACTTTC CASSQAGTSGANVLTF
TRBJ1-4 NA NA TRBV7-2 TGTGCCAGCAGCTCCACAGGGAACGGTGAAAAACTGTTTTTT CASSSTGNGEKLFF
TRBJ2-2 NA NA TRBV11-2 TGTGCCAGCAGCTTAGGGCTTTTCGCGAACACCGGGGAGCTGTTTTTT CASSLGLFANTGELFF
TRBJ1-4 NA NA TRBV3-1/TRBV3-2 TGTGCCAGCAGCCAGGAGGAACAGGGAAATTCAACTAATGAAAAACTGTTTTTT CASSQEEQGNSTNEKLFF
TRBJ2-2 NA NA TRBV6-6 TGTGCCAGCAGACTATACACCGGGGAGCTGTTTTTT CASRLYTGELFF
TRBJ2-1 NA NA TRBV18 TGTGCCAGCTCACCAATGGCGGACTCCGTCAATGAGCAGTTCTTC CASSPMADSVNEQFF
TRBJ2-7 NA NA TRBV30 TGTGCGGTCGACAGGCGAGCCTACGAGCAGTACTTC CAVDRRAYEQYF
TRBJ2-2 NA TRBD1 TRBV10-3 TGTGCCATCAGCCGGGACAGCTCGAACACCGGGGAGCTGTTTTTT CAISRDSSNTGELFF
TRBJ1-4 NA NA TRBV11-2 TGTGCCAGCAGCTTAGATGGGGGAGGAACTAATGAAAAACTGTTTTTT CASSLDGGGTNEKLFF
TRBJ1-6 NA NA TRBV4-2 TGTGCCAGCAGCCAAGATGCAGGGGCAGAATACTATAATTCACCCCTCCACTTT CASSQDAGAEYYNSPLHF
TRBJ2-1 NA TRBD2 TRBV19 TGTGCCAGTAGCGGACTAGCGGGGTACAATGAGCAGTTCTTC CASSGLAGYNEQFF
TRBJ1-5 once TRBD1 TRBV19 TGTGCCAGTAGTTTACGGACAGGACCTAGCAATCAGCCCCAGCATTTT CASSLRTGPSNQPQHF
TRBJ1-6 NA NA TRBV3-1/TRBV3-2 TGTGCCAGCAGCCAACAAAGTGGGTATAATTCACCCCTCCACTTT CASSQQSGYNSPLHF
TRBJ2-7 NA NA TRBV6-5 TGTGCCAGCAGTCCTACAGGGTCCGGCGCTTACGAGCAGTACTTC CASSPTGSGAYEQYF
TRBJ1-3 NA NA TRBV6-5 TGTGCCAGCAGGGGGGGAAAAGACACCATATATTTT CASRGGKDTIYF
TRBJ2-7 NA NA TRBV10-1 TGCGCCAGCAGTTCTACTTGGACTTCGAGCGGCGAGCAGTACTTC CASSSTWTSSGEQYF
TRBJ2-1 NA TRBD2 TRBV27 TGTGCCAGCAGTTTCGCAGGGACTAGCGGGAGGCCACGTGTCTTC CASSFAGTSGRPRVF
TRBJ1-1 NA NA TRBV5-5 TGTGCCAGCAGCTTGACGGGCACTGAAGCTTTCTTT CASSLTGTEAFF
TRBJ1-5 NA TRBD1 TRBV10-1 TGCGCCAGCAGCAGGGGGATCGATCAGCCCCAGCATTTT CASSRGIDQPQHF
TRBJ1-1 NA TRBD1 TRBV6-5 TGTGCCAGCAGTTACGGAGGGACAGGGAACACTGAAGCTTTCTTT CASSYGGTGNTEAFF
TRBJ2-2 once NA TRBV7-8 TGTGCCAGCTACCTAGGGGGGACCGGGGAGCTGTTTTTT CASYLGGTGELFF
TRBJ2-5 NA NA TRBV30 TGTGCCTGGAGTGTTATTGGGGGGGAGACCCAGTACTTC CAWSVIGGETQYF
TRBJ1-6 NA NA TRBV18 TGTGCCAGCTCACCAACAGGGAATTCACCCCTCCACTTT CASSPTGNSPLHF